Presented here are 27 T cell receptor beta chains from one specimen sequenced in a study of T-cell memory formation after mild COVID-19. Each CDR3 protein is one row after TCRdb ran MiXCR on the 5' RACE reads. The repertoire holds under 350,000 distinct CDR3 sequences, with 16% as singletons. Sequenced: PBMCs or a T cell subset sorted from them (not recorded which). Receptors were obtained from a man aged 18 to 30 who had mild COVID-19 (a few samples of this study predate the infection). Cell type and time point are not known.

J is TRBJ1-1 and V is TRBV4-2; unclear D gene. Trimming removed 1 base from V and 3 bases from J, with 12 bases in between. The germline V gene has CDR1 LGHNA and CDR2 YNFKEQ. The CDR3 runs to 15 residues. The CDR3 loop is CASSQGPSEDTEAFF. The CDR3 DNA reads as TGTGCCAGCAGCCAAGGCCCCTCAGAGGACACTGAAGCTTTCTTT.

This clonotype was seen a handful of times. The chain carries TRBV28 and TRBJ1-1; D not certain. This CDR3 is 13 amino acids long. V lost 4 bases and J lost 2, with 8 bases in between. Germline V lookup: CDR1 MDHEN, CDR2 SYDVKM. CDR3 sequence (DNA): TGTGCCAGCAGTTCCCCCCATAACACTGAAGCTTTCTTT. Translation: CASSSPHNTEAFF. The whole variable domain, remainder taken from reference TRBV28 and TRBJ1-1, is DVKVTQSSRYLVKRTGEKVFLECVQDMDHENMFWYRQDPGLGLRLIYFSYDVKMKEKGDIPEGYSVSREKKERFSLILESASTNQTSMYLCASSSPHNTEAFFGQGTRLTVV.

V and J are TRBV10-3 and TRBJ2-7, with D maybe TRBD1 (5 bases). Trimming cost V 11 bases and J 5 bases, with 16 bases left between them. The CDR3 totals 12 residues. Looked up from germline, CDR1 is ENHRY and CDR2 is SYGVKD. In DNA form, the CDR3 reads TGTGCCGCCCTAACCCTGGGGCACGAGCAGTACGTC. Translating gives CAALTLGHEQYV.

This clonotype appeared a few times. CDR3 sequence reads: CASSHPRISGANVLTF. The CDR3 nucleotides read TGTGCCAGCAGTCATCCCCGGATCTCTGGGGCCAACGTCCTGACTTTC. The chain has TRBV6-2 or TRBV6-3 and TRBJ2-6; unclear D gene. The CDR3 covers 16 residues. The V end was cut by 5 bases, the J end by 0 bases, with 11 bases between. Germline V gene data show CDR1 as MNHEY and CDR2 as SVGEGT.

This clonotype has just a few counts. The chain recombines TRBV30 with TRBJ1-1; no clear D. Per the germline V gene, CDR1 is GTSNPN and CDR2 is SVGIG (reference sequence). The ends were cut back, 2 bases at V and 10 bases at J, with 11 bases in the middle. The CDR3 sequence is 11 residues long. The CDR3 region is CAWSLTATAFF. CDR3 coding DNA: TGTGCCTGGAGTCTCACGGCGACAGCTTTCTTT.

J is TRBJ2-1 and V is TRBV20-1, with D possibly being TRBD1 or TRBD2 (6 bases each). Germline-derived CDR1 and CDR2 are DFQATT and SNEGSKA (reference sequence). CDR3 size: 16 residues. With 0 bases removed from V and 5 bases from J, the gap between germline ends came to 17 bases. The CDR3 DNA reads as TGCAGTGCTAGAGATACCGGGGGCTACGACCACAATGAGCAGTTCTTC. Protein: CSARDTGGYDHNEQFF.

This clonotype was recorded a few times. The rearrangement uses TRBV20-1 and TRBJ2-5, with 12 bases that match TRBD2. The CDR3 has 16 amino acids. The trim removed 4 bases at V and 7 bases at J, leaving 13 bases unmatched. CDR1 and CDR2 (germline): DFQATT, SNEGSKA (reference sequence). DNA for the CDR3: TGCAGTGCTACCCCCGCTAGCGGGGGGGCAACAGGGACCCAGTACTTC. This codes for CSATPASGGATGTQYF.

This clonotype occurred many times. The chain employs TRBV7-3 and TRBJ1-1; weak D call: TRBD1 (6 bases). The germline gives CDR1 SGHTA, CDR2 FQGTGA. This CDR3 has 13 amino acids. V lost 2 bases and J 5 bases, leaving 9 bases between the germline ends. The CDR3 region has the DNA TGTGCCAGCAGCTTACTCCAGGGGACTGAAGCTTTCTTT. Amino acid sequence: CASSLLQGTEAFF.

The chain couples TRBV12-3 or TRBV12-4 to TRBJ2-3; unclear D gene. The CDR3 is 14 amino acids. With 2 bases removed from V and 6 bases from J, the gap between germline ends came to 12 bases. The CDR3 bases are TGTGCCAGCAGTTTATTTCTAGTTTCCGATACGCAGTATTTT. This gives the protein CASSLFLVSDTQYF.

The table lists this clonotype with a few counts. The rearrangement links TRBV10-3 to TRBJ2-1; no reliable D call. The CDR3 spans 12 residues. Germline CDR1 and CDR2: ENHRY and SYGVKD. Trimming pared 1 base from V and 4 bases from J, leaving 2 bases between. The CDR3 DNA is TGTGCCATCAGTGAGTGGTACAATGAGCAGTTCTTC. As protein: CAISEWYNEQFF.

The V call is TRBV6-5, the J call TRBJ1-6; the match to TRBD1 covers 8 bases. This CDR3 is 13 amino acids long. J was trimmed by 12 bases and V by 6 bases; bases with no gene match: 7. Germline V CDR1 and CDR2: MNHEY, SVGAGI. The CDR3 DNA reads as TGTGCCAGCAGATCATCAGGGGGCAAACCCCTCCACTTT. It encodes CASRSSGGKPLHF.

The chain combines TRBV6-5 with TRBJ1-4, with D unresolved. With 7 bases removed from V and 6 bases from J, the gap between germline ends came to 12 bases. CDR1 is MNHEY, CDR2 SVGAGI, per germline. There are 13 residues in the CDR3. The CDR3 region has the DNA TGTGCCAGCACCCGTCGGGAGGATGAAAAACTGTTTTTT. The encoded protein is CASTRREDEKLFF.

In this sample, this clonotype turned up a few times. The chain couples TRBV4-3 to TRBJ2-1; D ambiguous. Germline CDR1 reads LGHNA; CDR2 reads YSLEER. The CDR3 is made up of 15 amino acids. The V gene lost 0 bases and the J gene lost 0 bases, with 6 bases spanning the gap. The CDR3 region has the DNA TGCGCCAGCAGCCAAGAACCGGTCTCCTACAATGAGCAGTTCTTC. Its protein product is CASSQEPVSYNEQFF.

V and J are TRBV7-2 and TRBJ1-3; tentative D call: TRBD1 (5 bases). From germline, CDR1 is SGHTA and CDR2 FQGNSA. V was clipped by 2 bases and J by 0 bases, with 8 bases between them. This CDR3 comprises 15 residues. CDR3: CASSLQGYSGNTIYF. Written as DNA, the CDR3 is TGTGCCAGCAGCTTACAGGGCTACTCTGGAAACACCATATATTTT.

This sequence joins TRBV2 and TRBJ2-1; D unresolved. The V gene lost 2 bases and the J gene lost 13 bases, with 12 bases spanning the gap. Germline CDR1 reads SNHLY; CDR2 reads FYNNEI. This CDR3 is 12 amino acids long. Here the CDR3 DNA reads TGTGCCAGCAGTGAACCTCCCCCCCACCAGTTCTTC. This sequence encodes CASSEPPPHQFF.

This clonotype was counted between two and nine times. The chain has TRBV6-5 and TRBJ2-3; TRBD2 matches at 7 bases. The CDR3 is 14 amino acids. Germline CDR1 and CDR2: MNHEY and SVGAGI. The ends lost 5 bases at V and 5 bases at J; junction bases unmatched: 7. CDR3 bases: TGTGCCAGCAGTCGGGGAGGGGCGAGAGATACGCAGTATTTT. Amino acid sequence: CASSRGGARDTQYF.

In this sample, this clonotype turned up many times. The CDR3 spells CASSSGSLMNTEAFF. CDR3 sequence (DNA): TGCGCCAGCAGCTCCGGCAGCCTCATGAACACTGAAGCTTTCTTT. V and J are TRBV5-1 and TRBJ1-1, with unresolved D. Germline lookup yields CDR1 SGHRS and CDR2 YFSETQ. Trimming shortened V by 3 bases and J by 0 bases, and 12 bases separated the two germline ends. The length of the CDR3 is 15 residues.

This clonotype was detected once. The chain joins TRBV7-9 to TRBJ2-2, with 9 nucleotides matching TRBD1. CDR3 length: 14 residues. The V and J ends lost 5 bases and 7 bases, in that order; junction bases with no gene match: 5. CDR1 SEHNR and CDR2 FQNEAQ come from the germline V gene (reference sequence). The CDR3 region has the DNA TGTGCCAGCAGCATATACAGGGGGCTCGGGGAGCTGTTTTTT. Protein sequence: CASSIYRGLGELFF.

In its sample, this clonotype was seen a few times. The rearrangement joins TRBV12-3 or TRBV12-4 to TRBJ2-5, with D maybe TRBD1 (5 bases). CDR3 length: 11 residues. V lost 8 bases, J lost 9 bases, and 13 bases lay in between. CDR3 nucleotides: TGTGCCAGCGCCGTCCAGGGTCCCCAGTACTTC. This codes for CASAVQGPQYF.

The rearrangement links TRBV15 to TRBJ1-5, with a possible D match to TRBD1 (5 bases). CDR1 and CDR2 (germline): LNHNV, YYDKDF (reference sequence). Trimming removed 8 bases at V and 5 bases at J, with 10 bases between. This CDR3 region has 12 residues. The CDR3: CATAGRHQPQHF. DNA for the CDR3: TGTGCCACCGCAGGGAGGCATCAGCCCCAGCATTTT.

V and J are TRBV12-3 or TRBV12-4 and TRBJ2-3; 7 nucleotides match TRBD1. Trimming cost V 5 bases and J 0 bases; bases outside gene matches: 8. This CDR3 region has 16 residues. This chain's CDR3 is CASSPGQQASTDTQYF. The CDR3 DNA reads TGTGCCAGCAGTCCGGGACAGCAGGCTAGCACAGATACGCAGTATTTT.

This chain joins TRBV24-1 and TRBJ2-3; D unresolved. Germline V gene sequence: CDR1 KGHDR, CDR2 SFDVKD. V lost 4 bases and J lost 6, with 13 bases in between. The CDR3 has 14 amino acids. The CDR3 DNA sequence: TGTGCCACCAGTGACCCCCCTCCCGGGGATACGCAGTATTTT. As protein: CATSDPPPGDTQYF.

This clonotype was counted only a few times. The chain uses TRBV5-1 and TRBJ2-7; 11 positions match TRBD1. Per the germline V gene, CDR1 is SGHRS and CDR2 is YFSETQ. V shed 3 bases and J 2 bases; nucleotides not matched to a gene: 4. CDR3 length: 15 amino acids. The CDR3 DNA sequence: TGCGCCAGCAGCTCCGGACAGGGGGCTACCTACGAGCAGTACTTC. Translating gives CASSSGQGATYEQYF.

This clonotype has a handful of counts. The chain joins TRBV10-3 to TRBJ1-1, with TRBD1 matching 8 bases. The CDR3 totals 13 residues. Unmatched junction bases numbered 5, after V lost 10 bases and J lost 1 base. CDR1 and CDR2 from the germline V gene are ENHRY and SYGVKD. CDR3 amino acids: CATKTGGNTEAFF. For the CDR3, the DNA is TGTGCCACAAAAACAGGGGGGAACACTGAAGCTTTCTTT.

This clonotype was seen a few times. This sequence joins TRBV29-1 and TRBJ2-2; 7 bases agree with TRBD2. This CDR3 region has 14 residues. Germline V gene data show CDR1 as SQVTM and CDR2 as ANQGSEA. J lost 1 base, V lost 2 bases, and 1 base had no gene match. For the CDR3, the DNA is TGCAGCGTTGAAACTAGCGAGAACACCGGGGAGCTGTTTTTT. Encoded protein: CSVETSENTGELFF.

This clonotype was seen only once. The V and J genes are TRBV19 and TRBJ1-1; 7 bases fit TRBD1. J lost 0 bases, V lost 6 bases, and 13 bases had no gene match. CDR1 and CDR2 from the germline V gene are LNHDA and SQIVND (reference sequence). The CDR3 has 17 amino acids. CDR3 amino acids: CASRERGQPRMNTEAFF. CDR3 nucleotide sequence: TGTGCCAGTAGAGAGAGGGGACAGCCCAGAATGAACACTGAAGCTTTCTTT.

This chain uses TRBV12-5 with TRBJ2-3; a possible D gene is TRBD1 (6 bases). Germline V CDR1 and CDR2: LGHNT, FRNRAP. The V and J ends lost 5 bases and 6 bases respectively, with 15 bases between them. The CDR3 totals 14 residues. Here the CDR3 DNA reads TGTGCTAGTGGTCAACCGGGACATCTCGATACGCAGTATTTT. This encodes CASGQPGHLDTQYF.